One sample yielded the 2 T cell receptor beta chains listed below, sequenced in a study of CD8+CD57+ T cells in acquired aplastic anemia. Template material for TCR beta VDJ and CDR3 profiling consisted of genomic DNA. TCRdb reanalysed the reads using MiXCR and keeps one entry per CDR3 protein. In the table there are about 470,000 distinct CDR3 sequences, over 25% of which are singletons. An expansion of CD8+CD57+ cells by flow cytometry had been shown in patients chosen for sequencing. The sample was sorted CD4+, CD8+, or CD8+CD57+ T cells (not recorded which) from PBMCs. The receptors originated from a human donor with aplastic anemia.

The sample holds a few counts of this clonotype. The chain recombines TRBV25-1 with TRBJ1-1, with a weak D call TRBD1 (5 bases). Looked up from germline, CDR1 is MGHDK and CDR2 is SYGVNS. This CDR3 spans 15 amino acids. Trimming shortened V by 6 bases and J by 0 bases, and 14 bases separated the two germline ends. Written as DNA, the CDR3 is TGTGCCAGCAGGCCCAACCTGACAGTGAACACTGAAGCTTTCTTT. Its translation is CASRPNLTVNTEAFF.

This clonotype was detected a few times. The V and J genes are TRBV20-1 and TRBJ2-1; D possibly matches TRBD1 or TRBD2 (5 bases each). The CDR3 is 14 amino acids. V was trimmed by 6 bases and J by 1 base, leaving 13 bases between them. CDR1 and CDR2 from the germline V gene are DFQATT and SNEGSKA (reference sequence). The CDR3 spells CSARDVGSYNEQFF. The CDR3, as DNA: TGCAGTGCCCGGGACGTAGGGTCCTACAATGAGCAGTTCTTC.